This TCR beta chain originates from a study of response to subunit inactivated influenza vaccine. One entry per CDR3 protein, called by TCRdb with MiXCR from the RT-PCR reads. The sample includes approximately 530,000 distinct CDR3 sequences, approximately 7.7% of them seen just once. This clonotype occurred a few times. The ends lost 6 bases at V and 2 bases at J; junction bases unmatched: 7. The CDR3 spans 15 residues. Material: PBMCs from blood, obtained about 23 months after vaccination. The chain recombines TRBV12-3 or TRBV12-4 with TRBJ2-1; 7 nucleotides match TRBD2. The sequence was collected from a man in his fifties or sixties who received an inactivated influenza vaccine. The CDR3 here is CASRGSGETYNEQFF. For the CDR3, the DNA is TGTGCCAGCAGAGGGAGCGGGGAGACCTACAATGAGCAGTTCTTC.